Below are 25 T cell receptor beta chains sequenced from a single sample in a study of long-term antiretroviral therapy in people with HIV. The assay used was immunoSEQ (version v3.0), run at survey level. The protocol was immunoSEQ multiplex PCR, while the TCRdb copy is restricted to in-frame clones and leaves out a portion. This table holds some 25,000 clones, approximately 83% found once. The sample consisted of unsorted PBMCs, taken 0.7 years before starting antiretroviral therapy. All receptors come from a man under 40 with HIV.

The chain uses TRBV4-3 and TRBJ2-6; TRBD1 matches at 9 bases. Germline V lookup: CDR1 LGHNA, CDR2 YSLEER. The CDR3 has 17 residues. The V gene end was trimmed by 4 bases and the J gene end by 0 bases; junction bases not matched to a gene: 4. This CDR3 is CASSRTGAASGANVLTF. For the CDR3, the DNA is TGCGCCAGCAGCCGGACAGGGGCGGCCTCTGGGGCCAACGTCCTGACTTTC.

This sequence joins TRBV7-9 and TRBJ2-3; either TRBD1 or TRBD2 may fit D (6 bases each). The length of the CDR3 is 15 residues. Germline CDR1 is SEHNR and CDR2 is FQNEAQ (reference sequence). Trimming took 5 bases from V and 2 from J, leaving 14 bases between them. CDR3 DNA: TGTGCCAGCAGCCTAGGGGGGACATTCACAGATACGCAGTATTTT. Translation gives CASSLGGTFTDTQYF.

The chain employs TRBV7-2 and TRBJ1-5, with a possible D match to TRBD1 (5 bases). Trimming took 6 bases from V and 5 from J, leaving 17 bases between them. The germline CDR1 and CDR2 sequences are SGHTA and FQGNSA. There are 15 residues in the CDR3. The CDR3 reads CASSLLGGGDQPQHF. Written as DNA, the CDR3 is TGTGCCAGCAGTTTGCTGGGGGGAGGGGATCAGCCCCAGCATTTT.

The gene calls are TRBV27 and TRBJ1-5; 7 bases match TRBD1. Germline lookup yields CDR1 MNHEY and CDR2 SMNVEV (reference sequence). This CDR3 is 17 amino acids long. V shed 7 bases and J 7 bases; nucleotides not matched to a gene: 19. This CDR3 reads CASKSRSDRVGGQPQHF. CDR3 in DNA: TGTGCCAGCAAATCCAGGTCCGACAGGGTAGGAGGGCAGCCCCAGCATTTT.

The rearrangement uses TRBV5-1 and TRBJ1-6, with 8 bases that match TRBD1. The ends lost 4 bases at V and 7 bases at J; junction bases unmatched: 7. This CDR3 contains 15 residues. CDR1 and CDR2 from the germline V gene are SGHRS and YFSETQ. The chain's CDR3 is CASSRAGGRNSPLHF. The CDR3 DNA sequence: TGCGCCAGCAGCAGGGCAGGGGGCCGGAATTCACCCCTCCACTTT.

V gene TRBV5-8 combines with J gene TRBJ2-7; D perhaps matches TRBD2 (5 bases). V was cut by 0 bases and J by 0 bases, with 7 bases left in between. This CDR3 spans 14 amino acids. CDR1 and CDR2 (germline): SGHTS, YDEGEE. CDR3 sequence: CASSLAGVSYEQYF. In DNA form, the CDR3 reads TGTGCCAGCAGCTTGGCCGGGGTCTCCTACGAGCAGTACTTC.

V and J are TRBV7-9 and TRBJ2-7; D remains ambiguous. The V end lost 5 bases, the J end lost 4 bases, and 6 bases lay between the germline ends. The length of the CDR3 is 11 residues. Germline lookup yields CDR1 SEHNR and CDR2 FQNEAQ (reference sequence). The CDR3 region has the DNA TGTGCCAGCAGCCCCCTTTACGAGCAGTACTTC. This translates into CASSPLYEQYF.

CDR3 in amino acids: CASGLRAGGNTGELFF. In DNA form, the CDR3 reads TGTGCTAGTGGTTTGAGAGCGGGCGGAAACACCGGGGAGCTGTTTTTT. The rearrangement uses TRBV12-5 and TRBJ2-2, with a tentative D call TRBD2 (6 bases). Germline V CDR1 and CDR2: LGHNT, FRNRAP. V lost 2 bases and J lost 2, with 12 bases in between. This CDR3 has 16 residues.

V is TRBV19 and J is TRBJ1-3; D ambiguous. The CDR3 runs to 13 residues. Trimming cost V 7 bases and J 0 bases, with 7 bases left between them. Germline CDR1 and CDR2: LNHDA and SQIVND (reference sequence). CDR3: CASTAGSGNTIYF. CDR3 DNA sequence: TGTGCCAGTACAGCAGGCTCTGGAAACACCATATATTTT.

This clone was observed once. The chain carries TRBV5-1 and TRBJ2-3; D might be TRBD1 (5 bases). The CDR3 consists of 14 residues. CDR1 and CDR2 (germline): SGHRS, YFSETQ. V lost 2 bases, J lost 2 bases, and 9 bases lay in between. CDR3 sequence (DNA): TGCGCCAGCAGCTTTGGCAGGGTCACAGATACGCAGTATTTT. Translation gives CASSFGRVTDTQYF.

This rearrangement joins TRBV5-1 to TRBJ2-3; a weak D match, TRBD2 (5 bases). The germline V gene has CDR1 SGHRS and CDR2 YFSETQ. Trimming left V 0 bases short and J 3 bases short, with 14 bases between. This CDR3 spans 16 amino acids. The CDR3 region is CASSLGSNGETDTQYF. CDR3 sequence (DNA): TGCGCCAGCAGCTTGGGAAGTAACGGGGAGACAGATACGCAGTATTTT.

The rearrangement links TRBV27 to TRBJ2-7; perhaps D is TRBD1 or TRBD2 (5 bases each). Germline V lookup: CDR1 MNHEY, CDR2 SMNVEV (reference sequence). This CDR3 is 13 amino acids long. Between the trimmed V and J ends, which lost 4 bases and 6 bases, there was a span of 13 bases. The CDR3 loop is CASSSGPQVEQYF. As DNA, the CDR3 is TGTGCCAGCAGTTCGGGGCCCCAGGTCGAGCAGTACTTC.

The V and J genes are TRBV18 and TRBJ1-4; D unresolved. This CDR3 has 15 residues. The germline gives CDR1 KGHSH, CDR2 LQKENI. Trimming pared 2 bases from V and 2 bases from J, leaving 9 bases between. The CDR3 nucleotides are TGTGCCAGCTCACCAGGGCCTCTGACTAATGAAAAACTGTTTTTT. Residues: CASSPGPLTNEKLFF.

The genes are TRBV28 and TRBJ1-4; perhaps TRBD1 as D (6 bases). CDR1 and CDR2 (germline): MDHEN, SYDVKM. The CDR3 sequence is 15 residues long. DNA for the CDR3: TGTGGGATAGGACAGCGCAACCCAACTAATGAAAAACTGTTTTTT. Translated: CGIGQRNPTNEKLFF.

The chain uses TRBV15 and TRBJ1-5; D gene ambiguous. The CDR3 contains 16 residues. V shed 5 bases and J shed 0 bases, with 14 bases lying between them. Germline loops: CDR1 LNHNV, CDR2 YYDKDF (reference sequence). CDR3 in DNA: TGTGCCACCAGCCCGGTAGGAGGGATTAGCAATCAGCCCCAGCATTTT. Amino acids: CATSPVGGISNQPQHF.

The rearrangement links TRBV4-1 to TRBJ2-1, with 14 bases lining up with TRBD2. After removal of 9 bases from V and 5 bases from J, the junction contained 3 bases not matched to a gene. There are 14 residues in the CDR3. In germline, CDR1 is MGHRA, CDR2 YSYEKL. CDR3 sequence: CASGTSGRNNEQFF. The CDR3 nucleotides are TGCGCCAGTGGGACTAGCGGGAGAAACAATGAGCAGTTCTTC.

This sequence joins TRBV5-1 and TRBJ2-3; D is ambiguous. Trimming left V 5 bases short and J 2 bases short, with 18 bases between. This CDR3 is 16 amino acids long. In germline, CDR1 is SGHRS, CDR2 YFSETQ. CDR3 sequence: CASRSEDHPYTDTQYF. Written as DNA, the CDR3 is TGCGCCAGCAGATCCGAGGACCACCCTTACACAGATACGCAGTATTTT.

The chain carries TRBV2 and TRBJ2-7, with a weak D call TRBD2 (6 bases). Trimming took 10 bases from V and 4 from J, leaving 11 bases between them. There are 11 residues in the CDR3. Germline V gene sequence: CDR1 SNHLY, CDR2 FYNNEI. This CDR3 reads CAMASAYEQYF. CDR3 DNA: TGTGCCATGGCTAGCGCATACGAGCAGTACTTC.

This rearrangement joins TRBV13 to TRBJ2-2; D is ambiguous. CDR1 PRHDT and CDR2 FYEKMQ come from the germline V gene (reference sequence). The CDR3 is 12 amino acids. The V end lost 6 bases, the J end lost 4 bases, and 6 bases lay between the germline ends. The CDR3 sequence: CASRRSTGELFF. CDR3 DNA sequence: TGTGCCAGCAGGCGTTCCACCGGGGAGCTGTTTTTT.

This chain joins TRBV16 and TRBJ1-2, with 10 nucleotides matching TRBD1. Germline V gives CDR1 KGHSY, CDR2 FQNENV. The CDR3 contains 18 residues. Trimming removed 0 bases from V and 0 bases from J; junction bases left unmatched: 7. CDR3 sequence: CASSQSTGGLPANYGYTF. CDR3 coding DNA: TGTGCCAGCAGCCAATCGACAGGGGGCCTCCCAGCTAACTATGGCTACACCTTC.

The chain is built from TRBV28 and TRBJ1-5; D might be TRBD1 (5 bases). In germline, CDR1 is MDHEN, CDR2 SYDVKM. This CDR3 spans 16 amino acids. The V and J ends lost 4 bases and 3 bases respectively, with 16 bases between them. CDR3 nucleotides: TGTGCCAGCAGTTCGGGGACCCCAGAACCCAATCAGCCCCAGCATTTT. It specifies CASSSGTPEPNQPQHF.

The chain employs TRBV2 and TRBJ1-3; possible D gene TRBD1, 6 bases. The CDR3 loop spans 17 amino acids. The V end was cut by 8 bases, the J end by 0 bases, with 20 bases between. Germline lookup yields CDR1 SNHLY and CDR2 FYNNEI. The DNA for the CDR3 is TGTGCCAGCGAGATTGGGGGCAGTACCGTCTCTGGAAACACCATATATTTT. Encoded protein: CASEIGGSTVSGNTIYF.

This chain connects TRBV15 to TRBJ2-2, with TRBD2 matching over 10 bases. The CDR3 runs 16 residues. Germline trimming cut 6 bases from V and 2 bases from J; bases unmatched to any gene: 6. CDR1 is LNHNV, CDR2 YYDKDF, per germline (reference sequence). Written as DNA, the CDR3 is TGTGCCACCAGTTCGACTAGCGGGTTCAACACCGGGGAGCTGTTTTTT. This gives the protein CATSSTSGFNTGELFF.

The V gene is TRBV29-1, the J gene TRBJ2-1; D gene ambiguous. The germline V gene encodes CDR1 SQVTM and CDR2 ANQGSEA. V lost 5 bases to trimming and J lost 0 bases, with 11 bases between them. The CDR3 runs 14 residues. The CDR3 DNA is TGCAGCGTTCGGCTCAGTTCCTCCTACAATGAGCAGTTCTTC. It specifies CSVRLSSSYNEQFF.

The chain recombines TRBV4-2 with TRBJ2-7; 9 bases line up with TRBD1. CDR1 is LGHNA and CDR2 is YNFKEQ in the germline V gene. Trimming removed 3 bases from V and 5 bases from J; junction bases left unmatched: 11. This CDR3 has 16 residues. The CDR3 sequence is CASSQAGTGSVHEQYF. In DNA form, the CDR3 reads TGTGCCAGCAGCCAGGCTGGGACAGGGAGTGTCCACGAGCAGTACTTC.